This T cell receptor beta chain was sequenced during a study of blood T cell repertoires in COVID-19. Whole-study context: COVID-19 samples from acute and convalescent phases originated in the United States, Italy and Spain. T cells, B-cell-depleted T cells, or PBMCs supplied cDNA or gDNA.

The V and J ends lost 2 bases and 0 bases respectively, with 7 bases between them. The CDR3 sequence is 14 residues long. CDR1 is MDHEN and CDR2 is SYDVKM in the germline V gene. Original analysis: Counts of nucleated cells, estimated from reference gene primer amplification, were obtained. This table comes from immunoSEQ multiplex PCR, and its TCRdb copy is limited to in-frame clones, with some not included. From that table come the V and J calls and clone size; the DNA was used to work out D and trimming. The table shows fewer than 200,000 clones, with 85% to 90% occurring only once. This clonotype was obtained from a man aged 35 to 55 with active or convalescent COVID-19. This chain joins TRBV28 and TRBJ1-1; D is unclear. The sequenced sample was peripheral blood. CDR3 amino acids: CASSLDRVNTEAFF. The CDR3 region has the DNA TGTGCCAGCAGTTTAGATAGAGTGAACACTGAAGCTTTCTTT.